This entry describes one T cell receptor beta chain. Its antigen is as yet unknown. TCRdb analysed the 5' RACE reads with MiXCR anew, one entry per CDR3 protein. The data hold tens of thousands of distinct CDR3 sequences, with 10% to 15% observed a single time. The data originate from a study of early T cells in non-severe SARS-CoV-2 infection. Findings and limits, study-wide: Lookups in VDJdb leaned toward anti-spike CD8 responses and missed private and CD4 specificities.

This CDR3 has 17 residues. Germline assignment: CDR1 DFQATT and CDR2 SNEGSKA (reference sequence). V lost 1 base and J 1 base, leaving 17 bases between the germline ends. This clonotype was sampled from an adult who was a healthcare worker with PCR-confirmed SARS-CoV-2 infection or an uninfected control (not recorded which). This rearrangement joins TRBV20-1 to TRBJ2-1; TRBD2 might be the D (6 bases). The sequenced material came from whole blood. DNA of the CDR3: TGCAGTGCTAGAGTTAACAGTGCCGGGACTTCCTACAATGAGCAGTTCTTC. It encodes CSARVNSAGTSYNEQFF.